This T cell receptor (beta chain) was profiled in a study of vaccination and CD4 T cells after COVID-19. Study at large: From HCoV-229E, HCoV-OC43, HCoV-NL63 and SARS-CoV-2, overlapping spike peptides were used to stimulate the cells.

Specified treatment: approximately 10-day PBMC culture with coronavirus spike peptide pools or control peptides (ViraFEST assay). Harvesting of the unexposed donor's CD4+ T cells predated the COVID-19 pandemic (2011-2018). The CDR3 totals 15 residues. The germline V gene encodes CDR1 MNHEY and CDR2 SVGEGT. With 2 bases removed from V and 8 bases from J, the gap between germline ends came to 16 bases. An Oncomine TCR Beta short-read assay was used to sequence the DNA from cultured CD4+ T cells. The template was genomic DNA from cultured CD4+ T cells. In TCRdb, the PCR reads were re-called with MiXCR into one record per CDR3 protein. Of about 9,400 distinct CDR3 sequences listed, around 50% are singletons. This clonotype came up a few times. What it binds is unknown.

J is TRBJ2-4 and V is TRBV6-2 or TRBV6-3; TRBD1 might be the D (6 bases). The origin of this receptor is a human donor in good health. The material sequenced was CD4+ T cells from blood, cultured in vitro. CDR3 DNA: TGTGCCAGCAGTTACGGCGGTTACAGGGTGGACATTCAGTACTTC. This codes for CASSYGGYRVDIQYF.